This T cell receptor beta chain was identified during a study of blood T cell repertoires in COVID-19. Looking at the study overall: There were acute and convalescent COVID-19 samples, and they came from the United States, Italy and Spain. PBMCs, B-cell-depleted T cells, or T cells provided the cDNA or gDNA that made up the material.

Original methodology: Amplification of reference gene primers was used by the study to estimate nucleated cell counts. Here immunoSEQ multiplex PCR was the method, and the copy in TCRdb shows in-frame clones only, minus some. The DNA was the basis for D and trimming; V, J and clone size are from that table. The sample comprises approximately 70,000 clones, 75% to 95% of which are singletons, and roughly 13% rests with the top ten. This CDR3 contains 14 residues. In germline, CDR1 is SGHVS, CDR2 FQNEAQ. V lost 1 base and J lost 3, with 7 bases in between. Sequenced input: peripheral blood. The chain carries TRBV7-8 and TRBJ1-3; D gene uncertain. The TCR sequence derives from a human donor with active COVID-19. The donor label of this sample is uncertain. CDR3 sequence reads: CASSLGTYGNTIYF. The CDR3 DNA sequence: TGTGCCAGCAGCTTAGGGACTTATGGAAACACCATATATTTT.